A selection of T cell receptor beta chains follows, all from one sample in a study of blood T cell repertoires in COVID-19. Generated by immunoSEQ multiplex PCR, the TCRdb table keeps only in-frame clones and is missing some. The table lists approximately 330,000 clones, approximately 86% of them singletons. Sequenced sample: peripheral blood. The receptor set was obtained from a man aged 25 to 40 with COVID-19, enrolled during active disease. CDR3s include the opening cysteine and the closing phenylalanine or tryptophan. The order of the fields is J gene, V gene, D gene, CDR3 DNA, CDR3 protein. A D gene is named only where the DNA matches it firmly.

J gene: TRBJ1-1
V gene: TRBV5-1
D gene: NA
CDR3 DNA: TGCGCCAGCAGCTTGATGGGGAGCAACACTGAAGCTTTCTTT
CDR3 protein: CASSLMGSNTEAFF

J gene: TRBJ2-5
V gene: TRBV9
D gene: TRBD2
CDR3 DNA: TGTGCCAGCAGCGTAGGTTTTAGCGGGCAAGAGACCCAGTACTTC
CDR3 protein: CASSVGFSGQETQYF

J gene: TRBJ2-5
V gene: TRBV15
D gene: TRBD2
CDR3 DNA: TGTGCCACCAGCAGAGTTGGGGGGAGGGCCTTGGAGACCCAGTACTTC
CDR3 protein: CATSRVGGRALETQYF

J gene: TRBJ2-7
V gene: TRBV3-1/TRBV3-2
D gene: NA
CDR3 DNA: TGTGCCAGCAGGCCTACAGGGTTCCTAGCCACCCTGTACTTC
CDR3 protein: CASRPTGFLATLYF

J gene: TRBJ1-2
V gene: TRBV6-5
D gene: TRBD1
CDR3 DNA: TGTGCCAGCAGTCTCGACAGGGCCTATGGCTACACCTTC
CDR3 protein: CASSLDRAYGYTF

J gene: TRBJ2-1
V gene: TRBV9
D gene: TRBD2
CDR3 DNA: TGTGCCAGCAGCTCCCATCGGGAGGGCCTCTACAATGAGCAGTTCTTC
CDR3 protein: CASSSHREGLYNEQFF

J gene: TRBJ2-3
V gene: TRBV14
D gene: NA
CDR3 DNA: TGTGCCAGCAGCCTAGCGGGCACAGATACGCAGTATTTT
CDR3 protein: CASSLAGTDTQYF

J gene: TRBJ1-3
V gene: TRBV2
D gene: NA
CDR3 DNA: TGTGCCAGAAGGAGCTCCCCGGAAAACACCATATATTTT
CDR3 protein: CARRSSPENTIYF

J gene: TRBJ2-2
V gene: TRBV12-2
D gene: NA
CDR3 DNA: TGTGCAAGTCGCCCCTTGGGGGTCTGGTCGGGACAGGGGGTTACCACCGGGGAGCTGTTTTTT
CDR3 protein: CASRPLGVWSGQGVTTGELFF

J gene: TRBJ2-4
V gene: TRBV10-2
D gene: TRBD2
CDR3 DNA: TGCGCCAGCAGTCCATCGACTAGCGGGGGGGCTGACATTCAGTACTTC
CDR3 protein: CASSPSTSGGADIQYF